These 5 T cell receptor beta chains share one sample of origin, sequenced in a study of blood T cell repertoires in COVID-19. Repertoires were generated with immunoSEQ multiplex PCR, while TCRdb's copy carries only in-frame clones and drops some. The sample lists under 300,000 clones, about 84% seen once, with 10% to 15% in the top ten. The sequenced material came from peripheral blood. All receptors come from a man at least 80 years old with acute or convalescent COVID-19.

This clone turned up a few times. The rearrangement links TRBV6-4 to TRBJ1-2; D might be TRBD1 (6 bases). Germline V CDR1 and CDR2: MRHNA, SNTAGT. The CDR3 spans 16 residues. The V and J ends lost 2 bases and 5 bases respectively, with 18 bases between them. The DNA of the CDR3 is TGTGCCAGCAGTGACCGCCCATTAAGGGGGAGTTATGGCTACACCTTC. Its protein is CASSDRPLRGSYGYTF.

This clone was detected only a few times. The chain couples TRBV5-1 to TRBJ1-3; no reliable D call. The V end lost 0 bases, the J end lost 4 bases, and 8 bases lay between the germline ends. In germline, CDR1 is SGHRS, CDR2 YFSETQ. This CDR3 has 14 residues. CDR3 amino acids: CASSLAGRGNTIYF. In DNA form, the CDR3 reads TGCGCCAGCAGCTTGGCCGGCAGGGGAAACACCATATATTTT.

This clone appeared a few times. The CDR3 loop reads CASSSGQGGEQYF. The CDR3 DNA follows: TGTGCCAGCAGTTCGGGACAGGGAGGCGAGCAGTACTTC. The chain is built from TRBV28 and TRBJ2-7, with 9 bases that match TRBD1. From germline, CDR1 is MDHEN and CDR2 SYDVKM. V lost 4 bases, J lost 6 bases, and 4 bases stayed unmatched. The CDR3 runs to 13 residues.

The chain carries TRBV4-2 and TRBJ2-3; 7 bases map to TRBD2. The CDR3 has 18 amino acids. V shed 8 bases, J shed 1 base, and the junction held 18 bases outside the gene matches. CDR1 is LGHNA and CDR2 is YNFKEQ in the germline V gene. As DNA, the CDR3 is TGTGCCAGCTCGAAGGAGGATCATAGCGGGCCGGGCACAGATACGCAGTATTTT. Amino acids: CASSKEDHSGPGTDTQYF.

CDR3 region: CASSQAIGGRLYF. The DNA for the CDR3 is TGCGCCAGCAGCCAAGCAATCGGGGGGCGGTTGTACTTC. The chain joins TRBV4-3 to TRBJ2-5, with TRBD2 as a possible D gene (7 bases). Germline CDR1 is LGHNA and CDR2 is YSLEER. Trimming removed 1 base from V and 13 bases from J, with 16 bases in between. This CDR3 region has 13 residues.